This TCR beta chain was sequenced in a study of quantifying T cell responses using KT2 cells. Turning to the study itself: RNA was reverse transcribed with TCR alpha and beta constant-region primers.

An oligo carrying a UMI was ligated to the cDNA 3' end. First-round PCR used three to five cycles and beta primers RC1.1 and RC1.2 covering TRBC1 and TRBC2. In TCRdb, the UMI-ligation and nested PCR reads were re-called with MiXCR into one record per CDR3 protein. The table records tens of thousands of distinct CDR3 sequences, roughly 12% of them present only once. The specimen was PBMCs spiked with cells of the T cell clone KT2. This sequence was found in a human donor.

Written as DNA, the CDR3 is TGTGCCAGCAGGGGTGGACAGGGCCTTCGGAATTCACCCCTCCACTTT. Protein sequence: CASRGGQGLRNSPLHF. V gene TRBV12-3 or TRBV12-4 combines with J gene TRBJ1-6; 8 nucleotides align to TRBD1. There are 16 residues in the CDR3. Losses at the gene ends were 6 bases for V and 7 bases for J; bases not matched to a gene: 11.